One sample yielded the 21 T cell receptor beta chains listed below, sequenced in a study of tumor and adjacent non-tumor tissue in lung cancer (dated by TCRdb to the late 2010s). Preparation of the library involved multiplex PCR. The listed sequencing device is Illumina HiSeq 2500. TCRbeta libraries were built by three rounds of nested PCR using primers (Table S4), following protocols modified from ARM-PCR. In TCRdb, the public reads were trimmed at Q25 with fastp and aligned with MiXCR, with productive beta chains retained. Here each entry gathers all rows of one CDR3 protein and keeps the most common genes and DNA. The sample table shows fewer than 75,000 distinct CDR3 sequences, and roughly three quarters are seen once. 35% to 50% of the sample is in the top ten clones. RNA was extracted from bulk unsorted tissue and checked for quality with a NanoDrop ND-1000 and an Agilent 2100. For the normal lung samples, distant non-tumor tissue was collected more than 3 cm away from the tumor edge.

The sequenced sample consisted of distant non-tumor lung tissue. All receptors come from a man between 60 and 70 years old with non-small cell lung cancer.

In its sample, this clonotype was seen a few times. A much larger clone lies a single base off, so this may be a read error. The CDR3 loop reads CVWENDGSSYNEQFF. CDR3 DNA sequence: TGTGTCTGGGAAAACGACGGGAGCTCCTACAATGAGCAGTTCTTC. V and J are TRBV30 and TRBJ2-1; possible D gene TRBD2, 6 bases. This CDR3 spans 15 amino acids. Germline assignment: CDR1 GTSNPN and CDR2 SVGIG (reference sequence).

This clonotype was detected ten times or more. This sequence joins TRBV6-2 or TRBV6-3 and TRBJ2-2; 12 nucleotides line up with TRBD2. The CDR3 totals 19 residues. V lost 0 bases to trimming and J lost 1 base; unmatched junction nucleotides: 6. Germline V CDR1 and CDR2: MNHEY, SVGEGT. For the CDR3, the DNA is TGTGCCAGCAGTTACTCCCTGGGACTAGCGGGTTGGAACACCGGGGAGCTGTTTTTT. Translation gives CASSYSLGLAGWNTGELFF.

Notes on this clonotype: Germline is not matched at one junction end, which may reflect a read error. The chain combines TRBV12-3 or TRBV12-4 with TRBJ2-7; D remains unclear. The CDR3 extends over 14 amino acids. The CDR3 sequence is CTSSSYAESYEQYF. The CDR3 DNA reads as TGTACCAGCAGTTCTTATGCGGAGTCCTACGAGCAGTACTTC.

This clonotype was detected only a few times. A much larger clone lies one base from this, so it may be a read error. The chain links TRBV2 to TRBJ2-7; D may correspond to TRBD1 or TRBD2 (5 bases each). Germline V lookup: CDR1 SNHLY, CDR2 FYNNEI. The ends were cut back, 5 bases at V and 2 bases at J, with 16 bases in the middle. This CDR3 is built from 15 residues. In DNA, the CDR3 is TGTGCCAGCAGTCCCAAACTAGTGGGGGCCTACGAGCAGTACTTC. Its protein is CASSPKLVGAYEQYF.

This clonotype has at least ten counts. This chain uses TRBV6-2 or TRBV6-3 with TRBJ2-4; D might be TRBD2 (5 bases). Germline V gene lookup returns CDR1 MNHEY and CDR2 SVGEGT. The CDR3 is 10 amino acids. V was pared by 8 bases and J by 6 bases, with 5 bases between. As DNA, the CDR3 is TGTGCCAGCGGGAGAAACATTCAGTACTTC. This encodes CASGRNIQYF.

This clonotype has a count of ten or more. V is TRBV28 and J is TRBJ2-7; tentatively, D is TRBD1 or TRBD2 (5 bases each). CDR1 is MDHEN and CDR2 is SYDVKM in the germline V gene. The CDR3 runs 14 residues. V was cut by 7 bases and J by 4 bases, with 17 bases left in between. The CDR3 loop is CASTIGQGGYEQYF. The DNA for the CDR3 is TGTGCCAGCACCATTGGGCAGGGCGGGTACGAGCAGTACTTC.

About this clonotype: Germline is not matched at one junction end, which may reflect a read error. The rearrangement uses TRBV29-1 and TRBJ2-5; tentative D call: TRBD1 (5 bases). This CDR3 is 13 amino acids long. In germline, CDR1 is SQVTM, CDR2 ANQGSEA. The CDR3, as DNA: TGCAGTGTTGAAACAGGTCTACAAGAGACCCAATGCTTC. Translation gives CSVETGLQETQCF.

This clonotype was recorded once. This likely comes from a read error, as the CDR3 has no conserved phenylalanine or tryptophan at its end. For the CDR3, the DNA is TGCGCTAGCAGCCTTGGTCGGGATCCTTGGGAGACCCAGTACTTA. This gives the protein CASSLGRDPWETQYL. The chain combines TRBV4-1 with TRBJ2-5, with D perhaps TRBD2 (5 bases). This CDR3 contains 15 residues. CDR1 is MGHRA and CDR2 is YSYEKL in the germline V gene.

The chain links TRBV20-1 to TRBJ2-3; 9 bases match TRBD2. CDR1 and CDR2 from the germline V gene are DFQATT and SNEGSKA (reference sequence). This CDR3 comprises 19 residues. The V and J ends lost 1 base and 0 bases, in that order; junction bases with no gene match: 14. The chain's CDR3 is CSARVFVAGVPLSTDTQYF. CDR3 in DNA: TGCAGTGCTAGAGTGTTCGTAGCGGGAGTACCCTTAAGCACAGATACGCAGTATTTT.

J is TRBJ2-1 and V is TRBV6-6; maybe TRBD2 (7 bases). The CDR3 is 14 residues long. The V end was cut by 11 bases, the J end by 8 bases, with 22 bases between. Germline lookup yields CDR1 MNHNY and CDR2 SVGAGI (reference sequence). CDR3 in amino acids: CAARGGLNGDEQFF. The CDR3, as DNA: TGTGCCGCAAGGGGGGGACTCAATGGGGATGAGCAGTTCTTC.

Concerning this clonotype itself: The conserved phenylalanine or tryptophan normally closing the CDR3 is absent here, so this likely arose from a read error. This chain connects TRBV11-1 to TRBJ2-3; 8 bases line up with TRBD2. Germline lookup yields CDR1 SGHAT and CDR2 FQDESV (reference sequence). The CDR3 is 15 amino acids. CDR3 sequence: CTSSLAGSREDMQYV. Here the CDR3 DNA reads TGTACCAGCAGCTTAGCAGGGTCGCGGGAGGATATGCAGTATGTT.

As concerns this clonotype: One end of the junction is discordant with germline, which a read error may explain. The V gene is TRBV18, the J gene TRBJ2-6, with D uncertain. CDR1 and CDR2 from the germline V gene are KGHSH and LQKENI. This CDR3 has 15 residues. The CDR3 loop is CASSPISSGVNVLTF. The DNA for the CDR3 is TGTGCCAGCTCACCCATTAGCTCTGGGGTCAACGTCCTGACTTTC.

In regard to this clonotype: This may come from a read error, since a much larger clone is one base off. The gene calls are TRBV20-1 and TRBJ1-1; D is ambiguous. The CDR3 runs 14 residues. V lost 4 bases and J lost 0, with 12 bases in between. The V gene's germline CDR1 is DFQATT and CDR2 SNEGSKA (reference sequence). CDR3 sequence (DNA): TGCAGTGCTACCCCCGTGCCTATGAACACTGAAGCTTTCTTT. Residues: CSATPVPMNTEAFF.

As for this clonotype: No conserved phenylalanine or tryptophan ends this CDR3, so it is likely a read error. The chain has TRBV6-2 or TRBV6-3 and TRBJ2-1; TRBD1 matches 7 bases. CDR1 and CDR2 from the germline V gene are MNHEY and SVGEGT. The CDR3 runs to 14 residues. The CDR3, as DNA: TGTGCTAGCAGTAGACAGGGCCCCTGCAATGAGCAGTTCTCC. As protein: CASSRQGPCNEQFS.

This clonotype was detected a few times. This may stem from a read error, because a much larger clone lies one nucleotide away. The chain links TRBV12-3 or TRBV12-4 to TRBJ2-2, with 7 bases fitting TRBD2. This CDR3 has 15 amino acids. CDR3 bases: TGTGCCAGCAGTTTAGCGGGAGGGTCTACCGGGGAGATGTTTTTT. This encodes CASSLAGGSTGEMFF.

As for this clonotype: A junction end diverges from the germline sequence, so it may reflect a read error. The rearrangement joins TRBV20-1 to TRBJ2-7, with 14 bases identical to TRBD2. There are 15 residues in the CDR3. Germline-derived CDR1 and CDR2 are DFQATT and SNEGSKA (reference sequence). Here the CDR3 reads CSATGTSGRFGEEYF. The CDR3 DNA follows: TGCAGTGCTACAGGGACTAGCGGGAGATTCGGCGAGGAGTACTTC.

The chain uses TRBV6-1 and TRBJ2-5; TRBD2 matches at 7 bases. With V trimmed by 10 bases and J by 4 bases, 12 bases remained unmatched. This CDR3 region has 14 residues. Germline V CDR1 and CDR2: MNHNS, SASEGT. DNA for the CDR3: TGTGCCAACAGCCTCAGGACTAGTAGAGAGACCCAGTACTTC. Amino acids: CANSLRTSRETQYF.

On this clonotype: The junction differs from germline at one of its ends, possibly a read error. V gene TRBV12-3 or TRBV12-4 combines with J gene TRBJ1-2, with 8 bases aligning to TRBD1. The CDR3 has 13 residues. CDR3 sequence (DNA): TGTGCCAGCAAACACAGGGGGTCTTATGGCTGCACCTTC. Amino acids: CASKHRGSYGCTF.

The V and J genes are TRBV4-1 and TRBJ2-7, with D perhaps TRBD1 (6 bases). V was trimmed by 1 base and J by 9 bases, leaving 16 bases between them. Germline CDR1 and CDR2: MGHRA and YSYEKL. This CDR3 is built from 14 residues. The DNA of the CDR3 is TGCGCCAGCAGCCAAGTAGACAGGTTCCCTAGGCAGTACTTC. Translated, it gives CASSQVDRFPRQYF.

A remark on this clonotype: Without the conserved terminal phenylalanine or tryptophan, this CDR3 likely stems from a read error. V is TRBV12-3 or TRBV12-4 and J is TRBJ2-1, with 7 bases fitting TRBD2. The CDR3 consists of 15 residues. Trimming cost V 3 bases and J 10 bases; bases outside gene matches: 12. The CDR3 nucleotides are TGTGCCAGCAGTTTCCCTCAGCGGGATCAGAAAGAGCAGTTCCTC. Its translation: CASSFPQRDQKEQFL.

A note on this clonotype: An end of the junction does not agree with germline; a read error may underlie this. The genes are TRBV6-1 and TRBJ2-3; a weak D match, TRBD2 (6 bases). Germline V gene lookup returns CDR1 MNHNS and CDR2 SASEGT. The CDR3 runs 15 residues. CDR3 sequence: CARSESGGNTDTWYF. As DNA, the CDR3 is TGTGCCAGAAGTGAGAGTGGCGGGAATACAGATACGTGGTATTTT.